These T cell receptor beta chains were read from a single sample in a study of shared clonotypes between healthy human individuals. The assay was immunoSEQ multiplex PCR, and TCRdb's table has in-frame clones only and misses some. The sample contains about 460,000 clones, approximately 80% of which appear only once. Sequenced: PBMCs. The receptor set was obtained from a woman aged 40 to 49 in good health. Some clones in this sample may be carry-over from other donors' samples. CDR3s include the opening cysteine and the closing phenylalanine or tryptophan. Each record gives: clone size, D gene, J gene, V gene, CDR3 protein, CDR3 DNA. The D gene is left open where the match is weak. Some rows have no size entry. The others give once, few or many, or a class for an expanded clone.

>NA|TRBD2|TRBJ2-3|TRBV9
CASSVAEGTSGTDTQYF
TGTGCCAGCAGCGTAGCGGAGGGGACTAGCGGCACAGATACGCAGTATTTT
>few|NA|TRBJ1-1|TRBV2
CASSGRAGWATEAFF
TGTGCCAGCAGTGGTAGGGCAGGGTGGGCCACTGAAGCTTTCTTT
>NA|NA|TRBJ1-2|TRBV30
CAWSETGYNGYTF
TGTGCCTGGAGTGAAACAGGGTACAATGGCTACACCTTC
>NA|NA|TRBJ1-5|TRBV5-1
CASSLGRRQSNQPQHF
TGCGCCAGCAGCTTGGGTCGGCGGCAGAGCAATCAGCCCCAGCATTTT
>NA|TRBD1|TRBJ1-1|TRBV5-1
CASSLAGDSLEAFF
TGCGCCAGCAGCTTGGCGGGGGACAGCCTTGAAGCTTTCTTT
>few|TRBD2|TRBJ2-7|TRBV15
CATSRGLAGGRGSYEQYF
TGTGCCACCAGCAGGGGACTAGCGGGAGGGCGGGGGTCCTACGAGCAGTACTTC
>NA|NA|TRBJ2-7|TRBV21-1
CASSETHPGQGFYEQYF
TGTGCCAGCAGCGAAACCCACCCGGGACAGGGATTCTACGAGCAGTACTTC
>NA|TRBD1|TRBJ1-4|TRBV2
CASRPDRGREKLFF
TGTGCCAGCAGGCCGGACAGGGGGCGGGAAAAACTGTTTTTT
>few|NA|TRBJ2-3|TRBV4-3
CASSQDKGQRSTDTQYF
TGCGCCAGCAGCCAAGATAAGGGTCAGCGCAGCACAGATACGCAGTATTTT
>NA|NA|TRBJ2-4|TRBV10-3
CAISDSGLAKNIQYF
TGTGCCATCAGTGATAGCGGACTAGCCAAAAACATTCAGTACTTC
>NA|TRBD1|TRBJ2-6|TRBV4-2
CASGTGGSGANVLTF
TGTGCCAGCGGGACAGGTGGGTCTGGGGCCAACGTCCTGACTTTC
>NA|NA|TRBJ1-3|TRBV9
CASSVGGTGSNTIYF
TGTGCCAGCAGCGTAGGGGGGACCGGCTCGAACACCATATATTTT
>NA|NA|TRBJ1-3|TRBV7-9
CASSQGNTIYF
TGTGCCAGCAGCCAAGGAAACACCATATATTTT
>NA|NA|TRBJ1-3|TRBV27
CASSLDPGNTIYF
TGTGCCAGCAGTTTAGATCCTGGAAACACCATATATTTT
>NA|TRBD1|TRBJ1-2|TRBV28
CASETGTGVGGYTF
TGTGCCAGTGAAACCGGGACAGGGGTTGGTGGCTACACCTTC
>NA|NA|TRBJ2-1|TRBV4-2
CASSPRGGGNEQFF
TGTGCCAGCAGCCCCCGGGGAGGGGGGAATGAGCAGTTCTTC
>NA|NA|TRBJ2-7|TRBV18
CASSPGGLYEQYF
TGTGCCAGCTCACCAGGGGGCCTATACGAGCAGTACTTC
>NA|NA|TRBJ2-7|TRBV5-1
CASSPGLSSYEQYF
TGCGCCAGCAGCCCGGGACTTAGCTCCTACGAGCAGTACTTC
>NA|TRBD2|TRBJ2-7|TRBV20-1
CSAVSGSGQYF
TGCAGTGCCGTTAGCGGGAGCGGGCAGTACTTC
>NA|TRBD2|TRBJ2-2|TRBV11-2
CASSLNPLAGTGELFF
TGTGCCAGCAGCTTAAACCCCCTAGCGGGTACCGGGGAGCTGTTTTTT
>NA|TRBD2|TRBJ2-7|TRBV7-9
CASSLGFGGGPNEQYF
TGTGCCAGCAGCTTAGGCTTTGGCGGGGGACCCAACGAGCAGTACTTC
>many|TRBD1|TRBJ2-7|TRBV28
CASSLVDRDSYEQYF
TGTGCCAGCAGTTTAGTCGACAGGGACTCCTACGAGCAGTACTTC
>NA|TRBD2|TRBJ2-4|TRBV7-2
CASSLAGTSGQNIQYF
TGTGCCAGCAGCTTAGCCGGGACTAGCGGCCAAAACATTCAGTACTTC
>NA|TRBD1|TRBJ2-7|TRBV28
CASSLRGQGLWEQYF
TGTGCCAGCAGTTTAAGGGGACAGGGGCTTTGGGAGCAGTACTTC
>NA|TRBD1|TRBJ2-5|TRBV6-1
CASSERGRGLPQETQYF
TGTGCCAGCAGTGAAAGGGGCAGGGGGCTCCCCCAAGAGACCCAGTACTTC
>once|TRBD2|TRBJ2-7|TRBV9
CASSPPGLDPAQYF
TGTGCCAGCAGCCCTCCGGGACTAGACCCGGCACAGTACTTC
>NA|TRBD2|TRBJ2-5|TRBV5-4
CASSLRPGGQETQYF
TGTGCCAGCAGCTTGCGACCGGGAGGCCAAGAGACCCAGTACTTC
>NA|TRBD1|TRBJ1-2|TRBV11-2
CASSTLTSMGQGYGYTF
TGTGCCAGCAGCACTTTAACCTCCATGGGACAGGGGTATGGCTACACCTTC
>NA|TRBD2|TRBJ2-5|TRBV30
CARGAGGQETQYF
TGTGCCCGGGGCGCGGGAGGGCAAGAGACCCAGTACTTC
>NA|NA|TRBJ1-3|TRBV7-9
CASSLDRFSGNTIYF
TGTGCCAGCAGCTTGGACAGATTCTCTGGAAACACCATATATTTT
>NA|TRBD2|TRBJ2-1|TRBV7-7
CASSWSSGSNEQFF
TGTGCTAGCAGCTGGTCTAGCGGGAGCAATGAGCAGTTCTTC
>NA|NA|TRBJ1-3|TRBV28
CASGVGRNTIYF
TGTGCCAGCGGGGTCGGAAGAAACACCATATATTTT
>NA|NA|TRBJ2-1|TRBV5-1
CASSPRPARTYNEQFF
TGCGCCAGCAGCCCCCGCCCGGCTCGAACCTACAATGAGCAGTTCTTC
>few|NA|TRBJ2-7|TRBV18
CASSWSYENEQYF
TGTGCCAGCTCCTGGAGCTACGAGAACGAGCAGTACTTC
>NA|TRBD2|TRBJ2-7|TRBV10-3
CAISETSGIPVYF
TGTGCCATCAGTGAGACTAGCGGGATCCCGGTGTACTTC
>NA|NA|TRBJ1-1|TRBV28
CASSLQQIINTEAFF
TGTGCCAGCAGTCTACAACAGATAATCAACACTGAAGCTTTCTTT
>once|TRBD2|TRBJ2-2|TRBV27
CASSLAGRNTGELFF
TGTGCCAGCAGTCTAGCGGGTCGGAACACCGGGGAGCTGTTTTTT
>NA|TRBD2|TRBJ2-7|TRBV4-1
CASSRPFSGRTSYEQYF
TGCGCCAGCAGCCGCCCGTTTAGCGGGAGGACCTCCTACGAGCAGTACTTC
>NA|NA|TRBJ2-1|TRBV7-2
CASSLPGKTYNEQFF
TGTGCCAGCAGCCTCCCCGGGAAAACCTACAATGAGCAGTTCTTC
>few|NA|TRBJ2-7|TRBV7-2
CASSLSGDYEQYF
TGTGCCAGCAGCTTATCAGGGGACTACGAGCAGTACTTC
>NA|NA|TRBJ2-1|TRBV7-9
CASSLLTSSDEQFF
TGTGCCAGCAGCCTCCTGACTAGTAGCGATGAGCAGTTCTTC
>NA|NA|TRBJ2-6|TRBV5-1
CASSWGTSTSANVLTF
TGCGCCAGCAGCTGGGGGACATCCACATCAGCCAACGTCCTGACTTTC
>NA|TRBD2|TRBJ2-3|TRBV4-3
CASSQDETLAGAGDTQYF
TGCGCCAGCAGCCAAGACGAGACCCTAGCGGGAGCGGGAGATACGCAGTATTTT
>NA|TRBD1|TRBJ2-5|TRBV9
CASSVGDRVWGQETQYF
TGTGCCAGCAGCGTAGGGGACAGGGTTTGGGGGCAAGAGACCCAGTACTTC
>NA|NA|TRBJ2-7|TRBV19
CASSMGAAYEQYF
TGTGCCAGTAGTATGGGGGCAGCCTACGAGCAGTACTTC
>NA|NA|TRBJ2-1|TRBV29-1
CSVDRGEVNEQFF
TGCAGCGTTGACAGGGGTGAGGTCAATGAGCAGTTCTTC
>NA|TRBD2|TRBJ2-5|TRBV4-3
CASSQGFGAGGPETQYF
TGCGCCAGCAGCCAAGGGTTTGGGGCGGGAGGGCCGGAGACCCAGTACTTC
>NA|NA|TRBJ1-5|TRBV19
CASSNQGNSNQPQHF
TGTGCCAGTAGTAACCAGGGGAATAGCAATCAGCCCCAGCATTTT
>NA|TRBD1|TRBJ1-1|TRBV28
CASSTKRQGYTEAFF
TGTGCCAGCAGCACCAAACGACAGGGTTACACTGAAGCTTTCTTT
>many|TRBD2|TRBJ2-1|TRBV7-2
CASRAGTSEYNEQFF
TGTGCCAGCAGAGCGGGGACTAGCGAATACAATGAGCAGTTCTTC
>NA|TRBD1|TRBJ1-2|TRBV29-1
CSVRTGDRYGYTF
TGCAGCGTACGGACAGGAGATCGCTATGGCTACACCTTC